Here is one T cell receptor (beta chain) with its context. Here immunoSEQ multiplex PCR was the method, and the copy in TCRdb shows in-frame clones only, minus some. Among more than 100,000 clones listed, over 75% were seen once. After removal of 2 bases from V and 5 bases from J, the junction contained 4 bases not matched to a gene. Germline CDR1 and CDR2: LGHNA and YNFKEQ. CDR3 length: 15 amino acids. The data were taken from a study of T cell responses to AZD1222 COVID-19 vaccine. As for the study in general: It was second doses at about 4 or about 12 weeks that were pooled.

The TCR was taken from an adult in good health. The V and J genes are TRBV4-2 and TRBJ2-1; TRBD2 aligns across 9 bases. Specimen: peripheral blood, collected on day 0 of AZD1222 vaccination. The CDR3 DNA sequence: TGTGCCAGCAGCCAAAGCGGGGGGCTCCACAATGAGCAGTTCTTC. It yields the protein CASSQSGGLHNEQFF.